The 5 T cell receptor beta chains below were found in one sample sequenced in a study of blood T cell repertoires in COVID-19. Clones were sequenced by immunoSEQ multiplex PCR, and TCRdb holds only the in-frame ones, with some missing. Here the sample spans a few hundred thousand clones, 87% being singletons. Sequenced input: PBMCs or T cells enriched from blood (not recorded which). These receptors originate from a woman between 18 and 30 years old who had recovered from COVID-19.

This chain links TRBV10-3 with TRBJ2-5; tentative D call: TRBD1 (5 bases). The germline V gene has CDR1 ENHRY and CDR2 SYGVKD. V was pared by 6 bases and J by 5 bases, with 13 bases between. This CDR3 is built from 13 residues. CDR3 loop: CAISRLAGETQYF. The CDR3, as DNA: TGTGCCATCAGCCGGTTGGCAGGGGAGACCCAGTACTTC.

The V gene is TRBV4-1, the J gene TRBJ1-1; D may be TRBD1 (5 bases). V was pared by 6 bases and J by 3 bases, with 20 bases between. Germline assignment: CDR1 MGHRA and CDR2 YSYEKL. CDR3 length equals 16 residues. The DNA for the CDR3 is TGCGCCAGCAGACGGGACCCGGGACTCGGGGACACTGAAGCTTTCTTT. This translates into CASRRDPGLGDTEAFF.

The chain employs TRBV1 and TRBJ1-5. TRBV1 is listed as a pseudogene. CDR3 size: 18 residues. CDR3 coding DNA: TGCACCAGCAGCCAGGACCTTGAGGACTTCCCCCTTAATCAGCCCCAGCATTTT. Protein product: CTSSQDLEDFPLNQPQHF.

The chain combines TRBV7-2 with TRBJ2-2; 9 positions agree with TRBD2. Per germline, CDR1 SGHTA and CDR2 FQGNSA. V lost 5 bases to trimming and J lost 2 bases; unmatched junction nucleotides: 9. The length of the CDR3 is 17 residues. The CDR3 sequence is CASSPSGGGVNTGELFF. CDR3 nucleotide sequence: TGTGCCAGCAGCCCCTCAGGCGGGGGGGTTAACACCGGGGAGCTGTTTTTT.

This clone was observed a few times. The chain employs TRBV27 and TRBJ1-6, with 8 bases lining up with TRBD1. The CDR3 is made up of 17 amino acids. Per the germline V gene, CDR1 is MNHEY and CDR2 is SMNVEV (reference sequence). The J segment lost 6 bases and the V segment lost 1 base, leaving 8 bases of the junction unmatched. Here the CDR3 DNA reads TGTGCCAGCAGTTTATTACCCCAGGGGGCGGTTAATTCACCCCTCCACTTT. Protein sequence: CASSLLPQGAVNSPLHF.